This entry concerns a single T cell receptor beta chain. These data come from a study of blood T cell repertoires in COVID-19. Across the study: The origin of the acute and convalescent COVID-19 samples was the United States, Italy and Spain. PBMCs, B-cell-depleted T cells, or T cells provided the cDNA or gDNA that made up the material.

Per the original data handling: Nucleated cell counts were estimated from reference gene primer amplification. Sequenced by immunoSEQ multiplex PCR; TCRdb stores in-frame clones only, minus some. V and J calls and clone size are those listed in that table; D and trimming were worked out from the DNA. Here the sample spans tens of thousands of clones, approximately 80% being singletons. The TCR comes from a man aged 70 or older with active or convalescent COVID-19. The sequenced material came from peripheral blood.

DNA of the CDR3: TGTGCCAGCAGCCAAGGAGTCAACACTGAAGCTTTCTTT. Translating gives CASSQGVNTEAFF. The chain joins TRBV14 to TRBJ1-1; no reliable D call. The V gene's germline CDR1 is SGHDN and CDR2 FVKESK. The CDR3 sequence is 13 residues long. The V end was cut by 1 base, the J end by 2 bases, with 5 bases between.